Listed here are 29 T cell receptor beta chains from one sample, sequenced in a study of cytomegalovirus exposure and HLA in healthy donors. 60 Vbeta and 13 Jbeta primers were used in PCR. The table came from immunoSEQ multiplex PCR; TCRdb's copy has only in-frame clones and leaves some out. This table holds under 150,000 clones, around 84% found once. Sequences were obtained from PBMCs. The receptors stem from a boy aged 2 to 10 in good health and CMV-seronegative.

The V and J genes are TRBV2 and TRBJ1-2, with 7 nucleotides matching TRBD1. The CDR3 consists of 13 residues. The V segment lost 3 bases and the J segment 10 bases; nucleotides outside the gene matches: 8. Germline CDR1 and CDR2: SNHLY and FYNNEI. CDR3 loop: CASSEGWGQTYTF. DNA for the CDR3: TGTGCCAGCAGTGAGGGATGGGGACAGACCTACACCTTC.

The chain joins TRBV5-1 to TRBJ1-1, with 7 nucleotides matching TRBD1. The germline V gene has CDR1 SGHRS and CDR2 YFSETQ. Germline trimming cut 4 bases from V and 8 bases from J; bases unmatched to any gene: 5. This CDR3 is 12 amino acids long. CDR3 DNA sequence: TGCGCCAGCAGCCCACAGGGGCTGGAAGCTTTCTTT. This sequence encodes CASSPQGLEAFF.

The V gene is TRBV19, the J gene TRBJ1-6, with TRBD1 matching over 7 bases. The J segment lost 6 bases and the V segment lost 5 bases, leaving 4 bases of the junction unmatched. There are 14 residues in the CDR3. The germline CDR1 and CDR2 sequences are LNHDA and SQIVND (reference sequence). DNA of the CDR3: TGTGCCAGTAGTCCGACAGGGCCTAATTCACCCCTCCACTTT. Translating it yields CASSPTGPNSPLHF.

In its sample, this clone was seen a few times. J is TRBJ2-7 and V is TRBV12-5; 11 bases align to TRBD2. CDR1 and CDR2 from the germline V gene are LGHNT and FRNRAP. J gave up 3 bases and V 7 bases, and 8 bases lay outside the gene matches. CDR3 size: 15 residues. The CDR3 reads CASAYPGTSGYEQYF. The CDR3 DNA is TGTGCTAGTGCCTATCCCGGGACTAGCGGCTACGAGCAGTACTTC.

This sequence joins TRBV14 and TRBJ1-2; a possible D gene is TRBD1 (6 bases). V lost 0 bases and J 5 bases, leaving 16 bases between the germline ends. Germline CDR1 reads SGHDN; CDR2 reads FVKESK. The CDR3 is made up of 16 amino acids. CDR3 protein: CASSQDSQGSKYGYTF. CDR3 bases: TGTGCCAGCAGCCAAGATTCCCAGGGGTCGAAGTATGGCTACACCTTC.

The V call is TRBV5-5, the J call TRBJ2-7, with 10 bases fitting TRBD2. The CDR3 sequence is 15 residues long. CDR1 is SGHKS and CDR2 is YYEKEE in the germline V gene (reference sequence). Trimming cost V 2 bases and J 1 base; bases outside gene matches: 3. CDR3 coding DNA: TGTGCCAGCAGCTTACGGACTAGCGGTTCCTACGAGCAGTACTTC. Its translation: CASSLRTSGSYEQYF. The full variable domain, in which reference TRBV5-5 and TRBJ2-7 provide the parts outside the CDR3, is DAGVTQSPTHLIKTRGQQVTLRCSPISGHKSVSWYQQVLGQGPQFIFQYYEKEERGRGNFPDRFSARQFPNYSSELNVNALLLGDSALYLCASSLRTSGSYEQYFGPGTRLTVT.

CDR3 sequence reads: CASSLGTGPQPQHF. CDR3 sequence (DNA): TGTGCCAGCAGTTTAGGGACAGGGCCCCAGCCCCAGCATTTT. The gene calls are TRBV27 and TRBJ1-5, with 9 bases matching TRBD1. CDR3 length equals 14 residues. Germline CDR1 is MNHEY and CDR2 is SMNVEV (reference sequence). V was clipped by 2 bases and J by 7 bases; unmatched bases: 3.

The rearrangement joins TRBV10-3 to TRBJ2-5; 7 positions agree with TRBD2. The germline V gene has CDR1 ENHRY and CDR2 SYGVKD. V dropped 6 bases and J dropped 2; count of bases not matched to a gene: 6. This CDR3 is built from 14 residues. The CDR3 region has the DNA TGTGCCATCAGAACGGGGGGAGCTCAAGAGACCCAGTACTTC. Translation gives CAIRTGGAQETQYF.

This chain joins TRBV5-8 and TRBJ1-1, with a possible D match to TRBD1 (6 bases). The CDR3 runs 18 residues. V was shortened by 1 base and J by 0 bases, with 19 bases between the two germline ends. Germline V gene sequence: CDR1 SGHTS, CDR2 YDEGEE. The CDR3 loop is CASSLYRVPTHMNTEAFF. The DNA for the CDR3 is TGTGCCAGCAGCTTGTACAGGGTCCCGACCCACATGAACACTGAAGCTTTCTTT.

The J gene is TRBJ1-6, the V gene TRBV7-9; D might be TRBD1 (5 bases). V lost 5 bases and J 10 bases, leaving 18 bases between the germline ends. CDR1 is SEHNR and CDR2 is FQNEAQ in the germline V gene (reference sequence). CDR3 length: 15 residues. CDR3 sequence (DNA): TGTGCCAGCAGCCCACTTGCGGGGGTGGGCTCACCCCTCCACTTT. Its translation is CASSPLAGVGSPLHF.

V gene TRBV4-3 combines with J gene TRBJ2-2; 9 nucleotides align to TRBD1. With V trimmed by 0 bases and J by 4 bases, 12 bases remained unmatched. Germline CDR1 LGHNA, CDR2 YSLEER. This CDR3 spans 19 amino acids. The CDR3, as DNA: TGCGCCAGCAGCCAAGATTACGAAGGGGGACAGGGAATCACCGGGGAGCTGTTTTTT. As protein: CASSQDYEGGQGITGELFF.

This sequence joins TRBV14 and TRBJ1-3; no definite D call. This CDR3 region has 11 residues. Trimming removed 2 bases at V and 8 bases at J, with 4 bases between. CDR1 is SGHDN, CDR2 FVKESK, per germline. The CDR3 loop reads CASSQRDTIYF. The CDR3 DNA reads as TGTGCCAGCAGCCAACGGGACACCATATATTTT.

V gene TRBV6-1 combines with J gene TRBJ2-6; unclear D gene. Trimming took 3 bases from V and 1 from J, leaving 4 bases between them. There are 14 residues in the CDR3. CDR1 MNHNS and CDR2 SASEGT come from the germline V gene. The CDR3 here is CASSDQSGANVLTF. Here the CDR3 DNA reads TGTGCCAGCAGTGACCAGTCTGGGGCCAACGTCCTGACTTTC.

The rearrangement joins TRBV7-9 to TRBJ2-3; D call uncertain. This CDR3 contains 13 residues. Germline V CDR1 and CDR2: SEHNR, FQNEAQ (reference sequence). Trimming pared 5 bases from V and 1 base from J, leaving 7 bases between. The CDR3 loop is CASSPSGTDTQYF. In nucleotides, the CDR3 is TGTGCCAGCAGCCCCAGCGGCACAGATACGCAGTATTTT. Together with reference TRBV7-9 and TRBJ2-3, the CDR3 gives the full variable domain: DTGVSQNPRHKITKRGQNVTFRCDPISEHNRLYWYRQTLGQGPEFLTYFQNEAQLEKSRLLSDRFSAERPKGSFSTLEIQRTEQGDSAMYLCASSPSGTDTQYFGPGTRLTVL.

The chain links TRBV28 to TRBJ1-4; no clear D gene. The CDR3 totals 14 residues. V was trimmed by 3 bases and J by 8 bases, leaving 13 bases between them. CDR1 MDHEN and CDR2 SYDVKM come from the germline V gene. In DNA form, the CDR3 reads TGTGCCAGCAGTTTTAGCGGGGAGCGGGAAAAACTGTTTTTT. Its protein product is CASSFSGEREKLFF.

The rearrangement links TRBV7-8 to TRBJ1-3; D uncertain. Germline values: CDR1 SGHVS, CDR2 FQNEAQ. V lost 5 bases to trimming and J lost 2 bases, with 16 bases between them. The CDR3 covers 16 residues. CDR3 sequence reads: CASSRNVGSTGNTIYF. CDR3 nucleotide sequence: TGTGCCAGCAGCCGCAATGTAGGGAGTACTGGAAACACCATATATTTT.

The chain couples TRBV5-1 to TRBJ2-2, with 8 bases matching TRBD2. This CDR3 has 15 amino acids. Germline loops: CDR1 SGHRS, CDR2 YFSETQ. J gave up 13 bases and V 0 bases, and 11 bases lay outside the gene matches. The CDR3 bases are TGCGCCAGCAGCTTGGCCCTGGCGGGGGGAAAACGGCTGTTTTTT. Translated: CASSLALAGGKRLFF.

The chain uses TRBV28 and TRBJ1-1; D might be TRBD1 (6 bases). V shed 5 bases and J shed 2 bases, with 15 bases lying between them. The CDR3 is 15 residues long. The V gene's germline CDR1 is MDHEN and CDR2 SYDVKM. CDR3 loop: CASSLLGGANTEAFF. As DNA, the CDR3 is TGTGCCAGCAGTCTACTGGGGGGGGCTAACACTGAAGCTTTCTTT.

V and J are TRBV29-1 and TRBJ2-7, with D unresolved. Germline values: CDR1 SQVTM, CDR2 ANQGSEA. The CDR3 has 11 residues. V was trimmed by 7 bases and J by 2 bases, leaving 9 bases between them. CDR3 sequence (DNA): TGCAGCGCTACAGTTCCCTACGAGCAGTACTTC. Translating it yields CSATVPYEQYF.

The rearrangement links TRBV18 to TRBJ1-1, with a weak D call TRBD1 (6 bases). Germline V gene sequence: CDR1 KGHSH, CDR2 LQKENI. This CDR3 is built from 16 residues. Trimming pared 2 bases from V and 4 bases from J, leaving 17 bases between. Here the CDR3 reads CASSPIRGFAGTEAFF. The CDR3, as DNA: TGTGCCAGCTCACCAATTAGGGGGTTCGCGGGCACTGAAGCTTTCTTT.

The chain recombines TRBV6-1 with TRBJ2-1; 11 bases agree with TRBD2. In germline, CDR1 is MNHNS, CDR2 SASEGT. The CDR3 has 15 residues. J gave up 6 bases and V 7 bases, and 8 bases lay outside the gene matches. CDR3 nucleotide sequence: TGTGCCAGCATCGAGACTAGCGGGAAATTCAATGAGCAGTTCTTC. This encodes CASIETSGKFNEQFF.

The count of this clone is one. In nucleotides, the CDR3 is TGCGCCAGCAGCCAAGATCCCTTGGGACTAGCGGCTAGCACAGATACGCAGTATTTT. This sequence encodes CASSQDPLGLAASTDTQYF. The chain employs TRBV4-3 and TRBJ2-3; TRBD2 matches at 11 bases. Trimming at V came to 0 bases and at J to 0 bases, leaving 8 bases not matched to a gene. The CDR3 is 19 amino acids. The germline V gene encodes CDR1 LGHNA and CDR2 YSLEER.

The rearrangement links TRBV6-4 to TRBJ1-2; D uncertain. V was shortened by 4 bases and J by 3 bases, with 12 bases between the two germline ends. The CDR3 totals 14 residues. The V gene's germline CDR1 is MRHNA and CDR2 SNTAGT. The CDR3 spells CASSVRAFDYGYTF. For the CDR3, the DNA is TGTGCCAGCAGTGTGAGGGCATTTGACTATGGCTACACCTTC.

The J gene is TRBJ2-7, the V gene TRBV29-1; TRBD1 matches 7 bases. Germline CDR1 SQVTM, CDR2 ANQGSEA. The J segment lost 1 base and the V segment lost 6 bases, leaving 6 bases of the junction unmatched. The CDR3 spans 13 residues. The CDR3, as DNA: TGCAGCGTGGGGACAGCGAAATCCTACGAGCAGTACTTC. It is translated as CSVGTAKSYEQYF.

The chain couples TRBV6-1 to TRBJ2-7; D is perhaps TRBD1 (5 bases). Germline V gene sequence: CDR1 MNHNS, CDR2 SASEGT. Trimming pared 1 base from V and 6 bases from J, leaving 10 bases between. The CDR3 spans 13 residues. In nucleotides, the CDR3 is TGTGCCAGCAGTGAAGGGGTTAGGGGCGAGCAGTACTTC. Amino acid sequence: CASSEGVRGEQYF.

The chain links TRBV19 to TRBJ2-1, with a possible D match to TRBD2 (5 bases). Germline V gene sequence: CDR1 LNHDA, CDR2 SQIVND (reference sequence). V dropped 2 bases and J dropped 4 bases, with 18 bases sitting between them. The CDR3 is 17 amino acids. The CDR3 DNA reads TGTGCCAGTAGTATACTCCCCTCAGCGGCTTATTACAATGAGCAGTTCTTC. Protein product: CASSILPSAAYYNEQFF.

The chain links TRBV19 to TRBJ2-7; 13 bases line up with TRBD2. V shed 5 bases, J shed 2 bases, and the junction held 6 bases outside the gene matches. The CDR3 runs 16 residues. CDR1 and CDR2 from the germline V gene are LNHDA and SQIVND (reference sequence). CDR3 residues: CASSLTGTSGTYEQYF. CDR3 DNA sequence: TGTGCCAGTAGTCTCACCGGGACTAGCGGGACCTACGAGCAGTACTTC. The full variable domain, rest sourced from reference TRBV19 and TRBJ2-7, is DGGITQSPKYLFRKEGQNVTLSCEQNLNHDAMYWYRQDPGQGLRLIYYSQIVNDFQKGDIAEGYSVSREKKESFPLTVTSAQKNPTAFYLCASSLTGTSGTYEQYFGPGTRLTVT.

The rearrangement uses TRBV5-4 and TRBJ2-7, with 11 nucleotides matching TRBD1. Per the germline V gene, CDR1 is SGHNT and CDR2 is YYREEE (reference sequence). Losses at the gene ends were 7 bases for V and 4 bases for J; bases not matched to a gene: 4. The CDR3 is made up of 13 amino acids. Here the CDR3 reads CASGDRGLYEQYF. Here the CDR3 DNA reads TGTGCCAGCGGGGACAGGGGGTTATACGAGCAGTACTTC.

This chain joins TRBV2 and TRBJ1-6; maybe TRBD1 (5 bases). The ends were cut back, 4 bases at V and 9 bases at J, with 13 bases in the middle. Germline loops: CDR1 SNHLY, CDR2 FYNNEI. This CDR3 contains 14 residues. The CDR3 spells CASSVQGLPSPLHF. The DNA for the CDR3 is TGTGCCAGCAGTGTTCAGGGTCTCCCTTCACCCCTCCACTTT.